One and the same sample provided the 28 T cell receptor beta chains below, sequenced in a study of blood T cell repertoires in COVID-19. The repertoire was sequenced with immunoSEQ multiplex PCR; TCRdb's copy has only in-frame clones and lacks some. The sample includes hundreds of thousands of clones, around 87% of them seen just once. The specimen was peripheral blood. These TCRs come from a woman aged 40 to 50 who had recovered from COVID-19.

The V call is TRBV7-2, the J call TRBJ1-1; weak D call: TRBD1 (5 bases). From germline, CDR1 is SGHTA and CDR2 FQGNSA. The V end lost 1 base, the J end lost 4 bases, and 10 bases lay between the germline ends. CDR3 size: 14 residues. The CDR3 DNA is TGTGCCAGCAGCTTAGAGGGCAGGGCCACTGAAGCTTTCTTT. Its translation is CASSLEGRATEAFF.

The chain links TRBV14 to TRBJ2-7, with TRBD1 as a possible D gene (5 bases). V lost 0 bases to trimming and J lost 4 bases, with 10 bases between them. Germline CDR1 is SGHDN and CDR2 is FVKESK. The CDR3 totals 14 residues. CDR3 loop: CASSQDRVRYEQYF. Here the CDR3 DNA reads TGTGCCAGCAGCCAAGACAGGGTCCGGTACGAGCAGTACTTC.

The rearrangement joins TRBV6-5 to TRBJ2-7; TRBD1 agrees at 11 bases. V shed 2 bases, J shed 4 bases, and the junction held 4 bases outside the gene matches. The germline gives CDR1 MNHEY, CDR2 SVGAGI. The CDR3 sequence is 15 residues long. CDR3 region: CASSYGTGGTYEQYF. CDR3 in DNA: TGTGCCAGCAGTTACGGGACAGGGGGAACATACGAGCAGTACTTC.

V usage is TRBV4-2 and J usage is TRBJ1-5; D possibly corresponds to TRBD1 (5 bases). This CDR3 has 15 residues. The V and J ends lost 1 base and 1 base respectively, with 8 bases between them. Germline lookup yields CDR1 LGHNA and CDR2 YNFKEQ. This CDR3 is CASSQADSSNQPQHF. The CDR3 region has the DNA TGTGCCAGCAGCCAAGCAGACAGCAGCAATCAGCCCCAGCATTTT.

The gene calls are TRBV5-1 and TRBJ2-5, with D perhaps TRBD2 (5 bases). This CDR3 has 15 amino acids. V gave up 4 bases and J gave up 1 base, with 14 bases separating them. Germline-derived CDR1 and CDR2 are SGHRS and YFSETQ. The CDR3 nucleotides read TGCGCCAGCAGCCCCTTGGGCGGGTTCCAAGAGACCCAGTACTTC. It translates to CASSPLGGFQETQYF.

The genes are TRBV30 and TRBJ1-2, with D hard to call. The CDR3 is 13 amino acids. Germline values: CDR1 GTSNPN, CDR2 SVGIG (reference sequence). The germline V and J ends were trimmed by 0 bases and 12 bases, with 17 bases remaining between them. CDR3 loop: CAWSVGLIDGDTF. DNA of the CDR3: TGTGCCTGGAGTGTCGGACTAATTGATGGGGACACCTTC.

The J gene is TRBJ1-5, the V gene TRBV4-1; TRBD1 matches 7 bases. The CDR3 has 16 amino acids. The V gene end was trimmed by 4 bases and the J gene end by 1 base; junction bases not matched to a gene: 7. CDR1 and CDR2 (germline): MGHRA, YSYEKL. The CDR3 region is CASSPGGVPSNQPQHF. CDR3 DNA: TGCGCCAGCAGCCCAGGGGGTGTACCGAGCAATCAGCCCCAGCATTTT.

Notes on this clone: It is unclear where the CDR3 begins or ends on the DNA, so no DNA is shown, and the CDR3 is as TCRdb lists it. This chain joins TRBV5-6 and TRBJ2-7; TRBD1 is the table's D call, not checked against the DNA. Germline loops: CDR1 SGHDT, CDR2 YYEEEE. A total of 15 residues make up the CDR3, ends included. CDR3 loop: CASSSSGQGAVEQYF.

This chain connects TRBV29-1 to TRBJ2-5; maybe TRBD2 (6 bases). Germline-derived CDR1 and CDR2 are SQVTM and ANQGSEA. The CDR3 runs to 13 residues. Deletions cut 7 bases from V and 0 bases from J, with 12 bases between. The CDR3: CSASEGYQETQYF. The CDR3 coding sequence is TGCAGCGCCTCGGAGGGGTACCAAGAGACCCAGTACTTC.

The CDR3 DNA sequence: TGTGCCAGTAGCTATTGGGACAGGGAGTTTGAAGCTTTCTTT. It is translated as CASSYWDREFEAFF. V and J are TRBV19 and TRBJ1-1; 9 positions match TRBD1. The CDR3 has 14 amino acids. V lost 6 bases, J lost 7 bases, and 9 bases stayed unmatched. The germline V gene encodes CDR1 LNHDA and CDR2 SQIVND (reference sequence).

The table lists this clone with a few counts. The gene calls are TRBV10-3 and TRBJ2-2; possible D gene TRBD2, 6 bases. The CDR3 loop spans 12 amino acids. V was trimmed by 7 bases and J by 5 bases, leaving 8 bases between them. The germline gives CDR1 ENHRY, CDR2 SYGVKD. CDR3 loop: CAITGGTGELFF. As DNA, the CDR3 is TGTGCCATCACCGGGGGAACCGGGGAGCTGTTTTTT.

The chain links TRBV18 to TRBJ1-3, with TRBD1 matching 7 bases. The ends lost 3 bases at V and 3 bases at J; junction bases unmatched: 5. The CDR3 runs to 15 residues. Germline V gives CDR1 KGHSH, CDR2 LQKENI. The CDR3 DNA follows: TGTGCCAGCTCACCCCGACAGGGTGATGGAAACACCATATATTTT. It is translated as CASSPRQGDGNTIYF.

CDR3 nucleotide sequence: TGTGCCAGCAGCGCCGGGACAGGGCTTTACAACTATGGCTACACCTTC. It codes for CASSAGTGLYNYGYTF. The chain joins TRBV9 to TRBJ1-2, with 9 bases matching TRBD1. V gave up 3 bases and J gave up 2 bases; unmatched junction bases: 8. The CDR3 runs to 16 residues. Looked up from germline, CDR1 is SGDLS and CDR2 is YYNGEE.

This CDR3 is CASSRTGTASYNEQFF. CDR3 coding DNA: TGTGCCAGCAGTCGCACCGGGACAGCCTCCTACAATGAGCAGTTCTTC. This chain links TRBV27 with TRBJ2-1, with 7 bases aligning to TRBD1. The CDR3 spans 16 residues. CDR1 and CDR2 (germline): MNHEY, SMNVEV (reference sequence). V gave up 5 bases and J gave up 0 bases; unmatched junction bases: 7.

The chain combines TRBV10-3 with TRBJ2-3; 7 bases fit TRBD1. V lost 5 bases and J lost 0; bases outside the gene matches: 2. The CDR3 contains 14 residues. Germline CDR1 ENHRY, CDR2 SYGVKD. CDR3 DNA: TGTGCCATCAGTTCGGGACAGAGCACAGATACGCAGTATTTT. It is translated as CAISSGQSTDTQYF.

V and J are TRBV19 and TRBJ1-5; unclear D gene. V lost 3 bases and J 5 bases, leaving 5 bases between the germline ends. CDR3 length: 12 amino acids. Per germline, CDR1 LNHDA and CDR2 SQIVND (reference sequence). CDR3 nucleotides: TGTGCCAGTAGTATCCGAGATCAGCCCCAGCATTTT. Its protein is CASSIRDQPQHF.

This chain connects TRBV5-1 to TRBJ2-5; 13 bases fit TRBD2. Germline V CDR1 and CDR2: SGHRS, YFSETQ. V dropped 5 bases and J dropped 0; count of bases not matched to a gene: 10. This CDR3 has 18 amino acids. The CDR3 region is CASSFLETSGGYQETQYF. As DNA, the CDR3 is TGCGCCAGCAGTTTTCTCGAGACTAGCGGGGGGTACCAAGAGACCCAGTACTTC.

The table lists this clone with a few counts. The rearrangement uses TRBV7-2 and TRBJ1-6, with D possibly being TRBD1 (5 bases). The germline CDR1 and CDR2 sequences are SGHTA and FQGNSA. V was shortened by 5 bases and J by 7 bases, with 24 bases between the two germline ends. The CDR3 spans 18 residues. CDR3: CASSLTRAGRSENSPLHF. CDR3 DNA sequence: TGTGCCAGCAGCCTCACCAGGGCCGGTCGTTCTGAGAATTCACCCCTCCACTTT.

This chain uses TRBV25-1 with TRBJ1-2; TRBD1 matches 8 bases. The CDR3 is 15 amino acids. Looked up from germline, CDR1 is MGHDK and CDR2 is SYGVNS. Trimming cost V 3 bases and J 1 base; bases outside gene matches: 4. CDR3 nucleotides: TGTGCCAGCAGTGACCGGGACAGGCGTAACTATGGCTACACCTTC. This translates into CASSDRDRRNYGYTF.

V usage is TRBV7-9 and J usage is TRBJ1-1, with D tentatively TRBD1 (5 bases). The V gene's germline CDR1 is SEHNR and CDR2 FQNEAQ (reference sequence). V dropped 5 bases and J dropped 1 base, with 17 bases sitting between them. The CDR3 is made up of 16 amino acids. The CDR3 DNA is TGTGCCAGCAGCGAACGCGGGACTAGCGGGAACACTGAAGCTTTCTTT. Translated: CASSERGTSGNTEAFF.

J is TRBJ1-3 and V is TRBV9, with a possible D match to TRBD1 (6 bases). Per germline, CDR1 SGDLS and CDR2 YYNGEE. Trimming removed 4 bases at V and 4 bases at J, with 15 bases between. The CDR3 is 15 amino acids. The CDR3 coding sequence is TGTGCCAGCAGCAGACAGGCCACGCGGGGAAACACCATATATTTT. Amino acids: CASSRQATRGNTIYF.

The chain recombines TRBV12-5 with TRBJ2-3, with 8 bases that match TRBD2. Germline V CDR1 and CDR2: LGHNT, FRNRAP. V lost 6 bases, J lost 6 bases, and 14 bases stayed unmatched. The CDR3 covers 16 residues. CDR3 sequence: CASGWGTGLVSDTQYF. CDR3 DNA sequence: TGTGCTAGTGGCTGGGGGACGGGACTAGTCTCCGATACGCAGTATTTT. The full variable domain, its missing parts supplied by reference TRBV12-5 and TRBJ2-3, is DARVTQTPRHKVTEMGQEVTMRCQPILGHNTVFWYRQTMMQGLELLAYFRNRAPLDDSGMPKDRFSAEMPDATLATLKIQPSEPRDSAVYFCASGWGTGLVSDTQYFGPGTRLTVL.

The chain combines TRBV5-6 with TRBJ1-1; maybe TRBD1 (6 bases). The CDR3 extends over 14 amino acids. With 6 bases removed from V and 1 base from J, the gap between germline ends came to 13 bases. Germline CDR1 SGHDT, CDR2 YYEEEE. The CDR3 sequence: CASTVQGRNTEAFF. In nucleotides, the CDR3 is TGTGCCAGCACCGTACAGGGACGGAACACTGAAGCTTTCTTT.

Comment on this clone: One end of the junction does not line up with germline, which may come from a read error. This chain links TRBV11-3 with TRBJ1-1; a weak D match, TRBD1 (5 bases). CDR1 and CDR2 (germline): SGHNT, YENEEA. This CDR3 contains 13 residues. The CDR3 region is CHNSQGRRSGAFF. DNA for the CDR3: TGCCACAACTCCCAGGGTAGAAGGTCGGGAGCTTTCTTT.

The chain recombines TRBV9 with TRBJ1-5; D might be TRBD1 (6 bases). CDR3 length: 15 residues. Between the trimmed V and J ends, which lost 3 bases and 0 bases, there was a span of 10 bases. The V gene's germline CDR1 is SGDLS and CDR2 YYNGEE. The CDR3 region has the DNA TGTGCCAGCAGCGCGAGGGGGTATAGCAATCAGCCCCAGCATTTT. Its translation: CASSARGYSNQPQHF.

This chain connects TRBV19 to TRBJ1-2, with 8 bases fitting TRBD1. Germline loops: CDR1 LNHDA, CDR2 SQIVND (reference sequence). V was clipped by 9 bases and J by 0 bases; unmatched bases: 15. The CDR3 length is 17 residues. The CDR3 nucleotides are TGTGCCAGGATCCCGGACGCCCCGGGACAGGCTAACTATGGCTACACCTTC. Residues: CARIPDAPGQANYGYTF.

The CDR3 coding sequence is TGTGCCAGCAGCGTAGCGGGACAGGCCGGCTACACCTTC. As protein: CASSVAGQAGYTF. This chain connects TRBV9 to TRBJ1-2; 8 bases are a match to TRBD1. The V segment lost 0 bases and the J segment 8 bases; nucleotides outside the gene matches: 3. CDR1 is SGDLS, CDR2 YYNGEE, per germline. This CDR3 has 13 amino acids. The complete variable domain, with remaining parts taken from reference TRBV9 and TRBJ1-2, reads DSGVTQTPKHLITATGQRVTLRCSPRSGDLSVYWYQQSLDQGLQFLIQYYNGEERAKGNILERFSAQQFPDLHSELNLSSLELGDSALYFCASSVAGQAGYTFGSGTRLTVV.

The rearrangement uses TRBV29-1 and TRBJ1-2, with no clear D. CDR1 is SQVTM and CDR2 is ANQGSEA in the germline V gene. The CDR3 length is 13 residues. The V and J ends lost 7 bases and 10 bases respectively, with 22 bases between them. The CDR3 reads CSAFGGSLFVYTF. CDR3 DNA sequence: TGCAGCGCTTTTGGCGGCTCTCTATTTGTCTACACCTTC.